The 4 T cell receptor beta chains below come from one sample, sequenced in a study of blood T cell repertoires in COVID-19. The method was immunoSEQ multiplex PCR; TCRdb's version includes in-frame clones alone and lacks a portion of them. The sample contains about 180,000 clones, 70% to 90% of which appear only once. Material: peripheral blood. Receptor source: a man in his fifties or sixties with acute or convalescent COVID-19.

This chain joins TRBV6-5 and TRBJ2-7; 7 bases align to TRBD2. CDR3 length: 14 amino acids. Germline V CDR1 and CDR2: MNHEY, SVGAGI. J gave up 6 bases and V 7 bases, and 12 bases lay outside the gene matches. The CDR3 DNA is TGTGCCAGCATCCGGCGGGCGGGAGAAAGCGAGCAGTACTTC. Its protein product is CASIRRAGESEQYF.

This clone was detected only once. J is TRBJ2-2 and V is TRBV3-1 (or the pseudogene TRBV3-2); D gene uncertain. The germline CDR1 and CDR2 sequences are LGHDT and YNNKEL (reference sequence). This CDR3 contains 15 residues. Trimming removed 0 bases at V and 1 base at J, with 6 bases between. The CDR3 protein is CASSQELVNTGELFF. DNA for the CDR3: TGTGCCAGCAGCCAAGAACTGGTGAACACCGGGGAGCTGTTTTTT.

This clone has more than one count but fewer than ten. This sequence joins TRBV19 and TRBJ2-5; 7 nucleotides agree with TRBD1. The CDR3 totals 14 residues. The V and J ends lost 5 bases and 7 bases, in that order; junction bases with no gene match: 10. Germline CDR1 LNHDA, CDR2 SQIVND (reference sequence). CDR3 sequence reads: CASSVTGVGRTQYF. CDR3 sequence (DNA): TGTGCCAGTAGTGTTACAGGGGTAGGGCGGACCCAGTACTTC.

This chain uses TRBV28 with TRBJ2-3; 11 bases align to TRBD2. V was pared by 7 bases and J by 2 bases, with 8 bases of the junction left unmatched. This CDR3 is built from 16 residues. Germline V gene lookup returns CDR1 MDHEN and CDR2 SYDVKM. The CDR3 protein is CASKPLTSGITDTQYF. The CDR3 DNA is TGTGCCAGCAAGCCCTTGACTAGCGGGATCACAGATACGCAGTATTTT.